The 5 T cell receptor beta chains reported below all come from one sample, sequenced in a study of cytomegalovirus exposure and HLA in healthy donors. The study ran its PCR with 60 Vbeta and 13 Jbeta primers. TCRdb's table, derived via immunoSEQ multiplex PCR, lists solely in-frame clones and lacks some. This sample has about 130,000 clones, with more than 70% found just once. Sequencing used PBMCs. The origin of the receptors is a man aged 40-50 years in good health and CMV-seronegative.

The table lists this clone with a count of one. As DNA, the CDR3 is TGTGCCAGCAGTAGGGGCGGACCCTTTGAAAGCACTGAAGCTTTCTTT. It is translated as CASSRGGPFESTEAFF. The chain carries TRBV9 and TRBJ1-1; D might be TRBD1 (5 bases). The V gene's germline CDR1 is SGDLS and CDR2 YYNGEE. The CDR3 runs 16 residues. The V gene lost 5 bases and the J gene lost 4 bases, with 21 bases spanning the gap.

The chain recombines TRBV9 with TRBJ2-7; D might be TRBD1 (5 bases). Germline V gene lookup returns CDR1 SGDLS and CDR2 YYNGEE. V dropped 0 bases and J dropped 0 bases, with 7 bases sitting between them. The CDR3 is 14 residues long. The CDR3 bases are TGTGCCAGCAGCGTAGGAGACAGCTCCTACGAGCAGTACTTC. It codes for CASSVGDSSYEQYF.

Notes on this clone: Other DNA sequences in this specimen translate into the identical CDR3. The chain joins TRBV7-2 to TRBJ1-2; D remains unclear. The V end lost 2 bases, the J end lost 3 bases, and 10 bases lay between the germline ends. The CDR3 has 14 residues. Per germline, CDR1 SGHTA and CDR2 FQGNSA. The CDR3 DNA follows: TGTGCCAGCAGCTTAAGTCGGGGTGACTATGGCTACACCTTC. Translating gives CASSLSRGDYGYTF.

This chain links TRBV27 with TRBJ2-3, with TRBD2 as a possible D gene (6 bases). Between the trimmed V and J ends, which lost 4 bases and 0 bases, there was a span of 11 bases. The CDR3 totals 15 residues. Per germline, CDR1 MNHEY and CDR2 SMNVEV (reference sequence). In DNA, the CDR3 is TGTGCCAGCAGTTCCCCGACTAGGAGCACAGATACGCAGTATTTT. Protein product: CASSSPTRSTDTQYF.

This clone was seen more than once but under ten times. This chain links TRBV6-6 with TRBJ2-1; 7 bases line up with TRBD1. Germline values: CDR1 MNHNY, CDR2 SVGAGI (reference sequence). The CDR3 has 15 residues. V shed 4 bases, J shed 9 bases, and the junction held 12 bases outside the gene matches. Here the CDR3 reads CASSLTGQTLSEQFF. In DNA, the CDR3 is TGTGCCAGCAGTTTGACGGGACAGACGCTCAGTGAGCAGTTCTTC.